The 9 T cell receptor beta chains below come from one sample, sequenced in a study of beta chain features in type 1 diabetes. These receptors' targets are unknown. Study observations and caveats: Type 1 diabetes patients had moderately but significantly shorter TCRB CDR3s in all four CD4+ subsets.

As every portion of the isolated RNA was reverse transcribed, the sequencing read expressed TCRB transcripts. Profiling relied on immunoSEQ multiplex PCR, and the TCRdb table lists in-frame clones only, not all of them. This sample has 150,000 to 200,000 clones, with roughly 60% found just once. Sequencing input: naive CD4+ T cells from blood. The receptors here all came from a man under 40 with type 1 diabetes.

This chain uses TRBV7-6 with TRBJ2-5; no clear D gene. V lost 5 bases, J lost 2 bases, and 12 bases lay in between. This CDR3 spans 14 amino acids. Germline V gene sequence: CDR1 SGHVS, CDR2 FNYEAQ. The CDR3 spells CASSLRSIQETQYF. As DNA, the CDR3 is TGTGCCAGCAGCCTCCGGAGTATTCAAGAGACCCAGTACTTC.

The V and J genes are TRBV28 and TRBJ2-3, with D possibly being TRBD1 (6 bases). The CDR3 length is 13 residues. Germline V gene lookup returns CDR1 MDHEN and CDR2 SYDVKM. The V gene lost 11 bases and the J gene lost 0 bases, with 12 bases spanning the gap. The CDR3 DNA sequence: TGTGCCGGGGGCCCCTCTAGCACAGATACGCAGTATTTT. Protein: CAGGPSSTDTQYF.

The V call is TRBV29-1, the J call TRBJ2-5; D perhaps matches TRBD1 (6 bases). The CDR3 extends over 15 amino acids. Germline lookup yields CDR1 SQVTM and CDR2 ANQGSEA. Between the trimmed V and J ends, which lost 4 bases and 1 base, there was a span of 16 bases. CDR3 residues: CSVGYLGQIQETQYF. CDR3 DNA: TGCAGCGTTGGTTACCTTGGACAGATCCAAGAGACCCAGTACTTC.

In its sample, this clone was seen a few times. This chain connects TRBV4-1 to TRBJ1-4; possible D gene TRBD1, 5 bases. The germline V gene has CDR1 MGHRA and CDR2 YSYEKL. Trimming removed 4 bases at V and 9 bases at J, with 12 bases between. This CDR3 has 13 residues. CDR3 in DNA: TGCGCCAGCAGCCTCGAGGGGTATCAAAAACTGTTTTTT. Amino acid sequence: CASSLEGYQKLFF.

This chain joins TRBV11-2 and TRBJ1-1; possibly TRBD1 for D (5 bases). Germline CDR1 SGHAT, CDR2 FQNNGV. V lost 7 bases to trimming and J lost 5 bases, with 14 bases between them. This CDR3 spans 13 amino acids. The CDR3 loop is CASTEAGGTEAFF. For the CDR3, the DNA is TGTGCCAGCACCGAGGCGGGGGGAACTGAAGCTTTCTTT.

A note on this clone: The junction departs from germline at one end; a sequencing error may be responsible. The V gene is TRBV7-7, the J gene TRBJ2-2, with D possibly being TRBD1 (6 bases). CDR3 length equals 14 residues. The germline V gene encodes CDR1 SSHAT and CDR2 FNYEAQ (reference sequence). In nucleotides, the CDR3 is TGTGCTAGCAGAGGGGACATCGATAACGGGGAGCTGTTTTTT. It codes for CASRGDIDNGELFF.

This clone showed up just a few times. The chain recombines TRBV29-1 with TRBJ2-3; a possible D gene is TRBD1 (5 bases). Germline V gene sequence: CDR1 SQVTM, CDR2 ANQGSEA. This CDR3 spans 13 amino acids. The CDR3 bases are TGCAGTGTACAGGTTATGGTCACAGATACGCAGTATTTT. Its translation is CSVQVMVTDTQYF.

The rearrangement links TRBV7-8 to TRBJ2-1; D perhaps matches TRBD2 (5 bases). Trimming left V 2 bases short and J 7 bases short, with 12 bases between. Germline loops: CDR1 SGHVS, CDR2 FQNEAQ. This CDR3 is built from 14 residues. CDR3 in DNA: TGTGCCAGCAGCTTAATCCTAGCAGATAATGAGCAGTTCTTC. Residues: CASSLILADNEQFF. Full variable domain (rest looked up from reference TRBV7-8 and TRBJ2-1): GAGVSQSPRYKVAKRGQDVALRCDPISGHVSLFWYQQALGQGPEFLTYFQNEAQLDKSGLPSDRFFAERPEGSVSTLKIQRTQQEDSAVYLCASSLILADNEQFFGPGTRLTVL.

The chain combines TRBV30 with TRBJ1-2; D not resolved. The CDR3 runs to 14 residues. V lost 4 bases and J lost 5, with 17 bases in between. The germline V gene encodes CDR1 GTSNPN and CDR2 SVGIG (reference sequence). CDR3 sequence reads: CAWKAAVSTYGYTF. Written as DNA, the CDR3 is TGTGCCTGGAAAGCGGCAGTATCTACTTATGGCTACACCTTC. The entire variable domain, with the rest obtained from reference TRBV30 and TRBJ1-2, is as follows: SQTIHQWPATLVQPVGSPLSLECTVEGTSNPNLYWYRQAAGRGLQLLFYSVGIGQISSEVPQNLSASRPQDRQFILSSKKLLLSDSGFYLCAWKAAVSTYGYTFGSGTRLTVV.